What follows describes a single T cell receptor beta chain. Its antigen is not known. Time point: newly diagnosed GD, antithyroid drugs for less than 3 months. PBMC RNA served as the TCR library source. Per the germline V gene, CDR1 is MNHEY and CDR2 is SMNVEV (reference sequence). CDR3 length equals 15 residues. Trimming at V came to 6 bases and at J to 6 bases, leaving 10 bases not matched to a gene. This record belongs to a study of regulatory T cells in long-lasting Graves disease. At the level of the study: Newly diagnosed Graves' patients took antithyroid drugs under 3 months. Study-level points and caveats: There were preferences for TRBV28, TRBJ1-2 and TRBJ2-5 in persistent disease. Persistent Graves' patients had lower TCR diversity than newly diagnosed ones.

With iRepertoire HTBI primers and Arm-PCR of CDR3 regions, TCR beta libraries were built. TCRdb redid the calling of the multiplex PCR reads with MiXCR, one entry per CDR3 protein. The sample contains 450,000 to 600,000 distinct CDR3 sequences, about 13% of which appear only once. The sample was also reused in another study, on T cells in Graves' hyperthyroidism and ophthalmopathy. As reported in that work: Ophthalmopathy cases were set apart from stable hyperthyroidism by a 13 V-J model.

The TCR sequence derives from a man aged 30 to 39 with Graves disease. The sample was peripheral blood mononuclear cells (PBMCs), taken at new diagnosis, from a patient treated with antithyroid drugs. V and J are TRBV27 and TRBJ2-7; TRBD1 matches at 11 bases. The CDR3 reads CASRGQGAHNIEQYF. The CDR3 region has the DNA TGTGCCAGCAGAGGACAGGGGGCTCATAACATCGAGCAGTACTTC.